This record concerns one T cell receptor beta chain sequence. There are 13 residues in the CDR3. Germline CDR1 DFQATT, CDR2 SNEGSKA (reference sequence). Trimming left V 2 bases short and J 5 bases short, with 13 bases between. The sample is drawn from a study of response to subunit inactivated influenza vaccine. TCRdb passed the RT-PCR reads through MiXCR, listing each CDR3 protein once. Of approximately 170,000 distinct CDR3 sequences in the sample, over 9.5% were seen once. This same sample was also part of a study on T cells expressing NK-cell markers. That paper notes: Researchers built TCR beta cDNA using 5'RACE template switching with UMIs. Eight donors were sequenced, seven testing HCMV-seropositive and one testing seronegative. The dominant NKG2C+ clonotypes represented about 1.0-8% of CD8+ T cells in six or seven donors. Evidence did not settle whether expanded NKG2C+ T cell clones targeted HCMV.

The sample in question was CD8+ T cells sorted from PBMCs, obtained approximately 13 days after vaccination. The TCR comes from a man aged 50 to 59 who received an inactivated influenza vaccine. V gene TRBV20-1 combines with J gene TRBJ2-7; the D gene is possibly TRBD1 (6 bases). The DNA for the CDR3 is TGCAGTGCTAGATCCGGGACACTGAACGAGCAGTACTTC. Encoded protein: CSARSGTLNEQYF.